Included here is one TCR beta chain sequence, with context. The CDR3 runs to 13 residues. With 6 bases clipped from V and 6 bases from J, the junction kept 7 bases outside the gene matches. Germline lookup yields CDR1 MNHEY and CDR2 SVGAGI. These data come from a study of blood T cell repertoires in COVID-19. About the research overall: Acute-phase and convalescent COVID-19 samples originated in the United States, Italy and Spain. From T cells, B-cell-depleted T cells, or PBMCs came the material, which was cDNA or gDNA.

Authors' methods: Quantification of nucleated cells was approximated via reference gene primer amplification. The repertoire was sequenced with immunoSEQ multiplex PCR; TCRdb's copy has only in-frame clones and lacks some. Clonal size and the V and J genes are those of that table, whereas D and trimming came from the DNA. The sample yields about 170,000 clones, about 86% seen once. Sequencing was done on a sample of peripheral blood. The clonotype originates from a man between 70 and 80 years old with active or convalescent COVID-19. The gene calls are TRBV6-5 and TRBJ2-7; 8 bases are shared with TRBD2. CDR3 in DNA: TGTGCCAGCAGGACGGGGGGGGCTGGCGAGCAGTACTTC. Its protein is CASRTGGAGEQYF.